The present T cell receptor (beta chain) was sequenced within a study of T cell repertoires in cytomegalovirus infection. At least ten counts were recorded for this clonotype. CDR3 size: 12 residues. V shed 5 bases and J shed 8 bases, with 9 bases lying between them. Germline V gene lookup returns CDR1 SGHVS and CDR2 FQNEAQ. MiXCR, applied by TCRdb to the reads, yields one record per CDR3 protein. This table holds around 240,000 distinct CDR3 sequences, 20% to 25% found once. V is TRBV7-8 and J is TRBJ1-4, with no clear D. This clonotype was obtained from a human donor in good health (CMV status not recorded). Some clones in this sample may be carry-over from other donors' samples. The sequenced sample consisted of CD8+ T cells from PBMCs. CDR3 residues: CASSPGGEKLFF. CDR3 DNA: TGTGCCAGCAGCCCGGGCGGGGAAAAACTGTTTTTT. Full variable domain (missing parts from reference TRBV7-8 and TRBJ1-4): GAGVSQSPRYKVAKRGQDVALRCDPISGHVSLFWYQQALGQGPEFLTYFQNEAQLDKSGLPSDRFFAERPEGSVSTLKIQRTQQEDSAVYLCASSPGGEKLFFGSGTQLSVL.